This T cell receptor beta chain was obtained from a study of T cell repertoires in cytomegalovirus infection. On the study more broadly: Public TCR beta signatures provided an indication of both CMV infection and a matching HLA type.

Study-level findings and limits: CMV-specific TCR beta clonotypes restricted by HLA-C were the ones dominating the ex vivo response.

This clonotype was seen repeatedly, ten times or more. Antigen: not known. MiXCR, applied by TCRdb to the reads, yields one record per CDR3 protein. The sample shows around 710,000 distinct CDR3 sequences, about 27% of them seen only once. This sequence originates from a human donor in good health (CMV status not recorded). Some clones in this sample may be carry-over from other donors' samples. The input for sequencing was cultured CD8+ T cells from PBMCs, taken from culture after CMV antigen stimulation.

The CDR3 protein is CASSPGRGYSNQPQHF. The CDR3 DNA reads TGTGCCAGCAGCCCAGGGAGGGGCTATAGCAATCAGCCCCAGCATTTT. The V gene is TRBV7-6, the J gene TRBJ1-5; D might be TRBD1 (5 bases). V dropped 5 bases and J dropped 0 bases, with 14 bases sitting between them. Germline V lookup: CDR1 SGHVS, CDR2 FNYEAQ. The CDR3 is made up of 16 amino acids.